The entry below describes one T cell receptor beta chain. No antigen is known for it. V shed 0 bases and J shed 7 bases, with 22 bases lying between them. The length of the CDR3 is 17 residues. Germline V gene lookup returns CDR1 SGHRS and CDR2 YFSETQ. Diagnoses used clinical symptoms, serum thyroxine and TRAb, thyroid ultrasound and orbital computed tomography. About 10 ml of fresh peripheral blood supplied the PBMCs. RNA transcripts gave rise to amplified TCR beta CDR3 regions. During a first-round RT-PCR of the TCR CDR3, the HTBI primer set was used. MiXCR, run by TCRdb on the multiplex PCR reads, gives a single entry per CDR3 protein. Of about 840,000 distinct CDR3 sequences listed, around 38% are singletons. The source of the sample is a study of T cells in Graves' hyperthyroidism and ophthalmopathy. Study-level results: Among thyroid clonotypes expanded above 0.001, most also appeared in blood.

This sequence joins TRBV5-1 and TRBJ1-2, with D maybe TRBD1 (5 bases). Sequencing input: blood. This TCR was sampled from a man aged 18 to 29 with Graves' hyperthyroidism. DNA of the CDR3: TGCGCCAGCAGCTTGGTCGGGGACTTCAGTCAATTCTTTGGCTACACCTTC. Encoded protein: CASSLVGDFSQFFGYTF.